This TCR beta chain comes out of a study of T cells after yellow fever vaccination. Only a few counts were recorded for this clonotype. V shed 3 bases, J shed 5 bases, and the junction held 8 bases outside the gene matches. The CDR3 runs 14 residues. The germline V gene encodes CDR1 SGDLS and CDR2 YYNGEE. The study made its TCR cDNA through 5'RACE template switching. That step introduced a universal primer site along with UMIs. TCRdb passed the 5' RACE reads through MiXCR, listing each CDR3 protein once. This table holds fewer than 350,000 distinct CDR3 sequences, 8.7% found once. The chain carries TRBV9 and TRBJ2-7; the match to TRBD1 covers 7 bases. This receptor was taken from a man between 18 and 35 years old who received the YFV17D yellow fever vaccine. Sequenced here: PBMCs, sampled on the day of the first yellow fever vaccination. The CDR3 protein is CASSGGRGFNEQYF. The CDR3 bases are TGTGCCAGCAGCGGGGGCAGGGGGTTCAACGAGCAGTACTTC.